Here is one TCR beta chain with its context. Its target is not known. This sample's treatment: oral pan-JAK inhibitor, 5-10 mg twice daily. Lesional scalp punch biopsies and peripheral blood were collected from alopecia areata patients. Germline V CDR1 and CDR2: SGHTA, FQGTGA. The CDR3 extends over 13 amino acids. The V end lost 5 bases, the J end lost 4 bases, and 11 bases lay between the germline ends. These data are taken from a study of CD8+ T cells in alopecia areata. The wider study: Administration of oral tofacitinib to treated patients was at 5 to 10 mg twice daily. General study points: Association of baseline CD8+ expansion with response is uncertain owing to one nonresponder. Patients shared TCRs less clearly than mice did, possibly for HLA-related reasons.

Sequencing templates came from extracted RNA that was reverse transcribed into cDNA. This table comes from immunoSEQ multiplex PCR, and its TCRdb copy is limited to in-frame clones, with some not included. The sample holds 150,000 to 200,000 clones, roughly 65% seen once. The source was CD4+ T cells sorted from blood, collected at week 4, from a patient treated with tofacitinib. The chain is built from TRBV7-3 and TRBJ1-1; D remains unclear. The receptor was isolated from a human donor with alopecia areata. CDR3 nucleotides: TGTGCCAGCAGCCAACCCGGAGGCACTGAAGCTTTCTTT. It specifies CASSQPGGTEAFF.